This record concerns one TCR beta chain sequence. This sample was included in a study of PD-L1 blockade in urothelial cancer. Study at large: The year 2014 saw patients start atezolizumab, 1,200 mg intravenously every 3 weeks. Before enrollment, 0 to 3 chemotherapy regimens had been given to patients.

The authors spiked synthetic TCR analog templates into each PCR. The repertoire was sequenced with immunoSEQ multiplex PCR; TCRdb's copy has only in-frame clones and lacks some. Of roughly 20,000 clones detected, just over 85% appear once; the ten largest clones hold less than 4.5%. Trimming cost V 1 base and J 3 bases, with 14 bases left between them. Germline V lookup: CDR1 SGHRS, CDR2 YFSETQ. The CDR3 length is 15 residues. Pretreatment and on-treatment samples were taken, numbering 1 to 8 per patient. This sample comprised PBMCs, obtained around atezolizumab (anti-PD-L1) treatment. The V call is TRBV5-1, the J call TRBJ2-7; D is undetermined. This clonotype was sampled from a man between 45 and 60 years old with urothelial cancer. Here the CDR3 DNA reads TGCGCCAGCAGCTTGAGGCAGCCGAGACACTACGAGCAGTACTTC. As protein: CASSLRQPRHYEQYF.